This T cell receptor (beta chain) was identified during a study of shared clonotypes between healthy human individuals (dated by TCRdb to between 2020 and 2021). As for the study more broadly: The cohort included three men and two women between 18 and 49 years of age. Per donor, three plates each were used for CD4 naive and CD4 memory, two for CD8 naive, and one for CD8 memory. To increase sequencing depth and limit assay-specific biases, different laboratories used diverse techniques to prepare libraries and sequence TCR repertoires. Per donor, leukapheresis produced somewhere between about 0.85 and 9.5 billion PBMCs. The study deeply sequenced blood TCR repertoires of five healthy adults to estimate repertoire size and the extent of clonotype sharing between individuals.

Using the deep immunoSEQ assay, multiplex PCR amplified TCR CDR3 regions from genomic DNA. Genomic DNA extracted from each cell subset was distributed evenly over all wells of several immunoSEQ 96-well plates, and each plate served as one replicate. For sorted subsets, each replicate PCR was loaded with approximately 190 ng genomic DNA, equivalent to 30,000 or so T cell genomes. The purified libraries were quantified using a Qubit 3.0 fluorometer, sized with a Bioanalyzer 2100, and then quantified again using the KAPA Library Quantification kit. Every immunoSEQ 96-well plate was sequenced on a separate single-read 150-cycle Illumina NextSeq 550 flow cell. The paper's processing steps were these. Because only junctional sequences without quality scores were contained in the immunoSEQ output, filtering matching that applied to full-length reads could not be performed. To assign V/J genes and CDR3, sequences were annotated against IMGT germline references using PyIR, a Python wrapper for IgBLAST v1.9. Reads with weak V/J assignments (E-value above 1e-6), missing CDR3, stop codons, out-of-frame junctions, or ambiguous translated residues were removed. V3J clonotypes were defined as sequences sharing an identical inferred V gene, J gene, and CDR3 amino acid sequence. To compute the percentage overlap between repertoires, the number of shared unique clonotypes was divided by the size of the smaller repertoire. RTK rarefaction, the Chao1 estimator, and Recon v2.1 estimates of unobserved clonotypes were used to assess repertoire richness. For all TCRbeta clonotypes obtained by the gDNA method from a handful of donors, generation probabilities were computed with OLGA. The source is immuneACCESS, and TCRdb retained only in-frame sequences with V and J called. Part of the clones is not carried over; for the studies checked, unresolved V genes explain less than half of this, and the remainder is unexplained. That table furnishes V, J and clone size, whereas the DNA furnished D and trimming. For this sample there are hundreds of thousands of clones; 95% to 97% appear just once. The ten largest account for more than 0.085% of the sample.

CD8 naive samples were obtained by positive selection for CCR7 among CD45RO-negative cells, yielding a CD45RA+CCR7+ population from which TemRA cells were excluded. Donors were healthy HIV-negative adults with no recently reported acute infections or vaccinations. Every donor was a Caucasian adult residing in Nashville, Tennessee, USA. Blood was collected by leukapheresis, and PBMCs were isolated by Ficoll-Histopaque density gradient centrifugation and then cryopreserved in liquid nitrogen vapor phase. Analytical flow cytometry was used to check the purity and quantity of every magnetically sorted T cell population. From each sorted fraction, genomic DNA was isolated and quantified by UV absorbance on a Nanodrop 2000c. This clone is a singleton in its sample. Its antigen target is currently unknown. Base-call qualities are not available, and no considerably larger clone is one nucleotide away. From cysteine to phenylalanine, the CDR3 is 14 amino acids long. Of the read, only the CDR3 DNA is kept; its 42 bases are in frame from base 1. V and J are truncated by 4 bases and 0 bases respectively, leaving an intervening sequence of 11 bases. The germline V gene (reference sequence) yields SGHKS for CDR1 and YYEKEE for CDR2.

The paper as a whole reports these results and caveats: Larger estimated clonotype richness was generally found for naive subsets than for memory subsets. Pairwise subsampling indicated that sequencing depth was expected to affect the degree of clonotype sharing among donors. Even with the large sequencing depth, rarefaction of the sorted-subset datasets indicated that sequencing was incomplete. Compared with non-shared clonotypes, clonotypes shared by all four sorted-subset donors had higher generation probabilities. When a few donors were compared, the shared fraction of clonotypes was around 4.6% for naive CD4, 3.5% to 4% for naive CD8, 2.3% for memory CD4, and 0.35% to 0.4% for memory CD8. The small number of donors limited the genetic and exposure-history diversity represented. Sampling was restricted to blood, and TCR repertoires in tissue are likely to differ from TCR repertoires in blood.

Rearrangement joined TRBV5-5 to TRBJ2-7; the D gene could be TRBD1 or TRBD2, each one agreeing over 5 bases. The sample taken for sequencing was naive CD8+ T cells sorted from blood. The cell subset or site label for this specimen denotes: CD45RA+CCR7+. This receptor was taken from a woman aged 25-40 years in good health. The bases are TGTGCCAGCAGCACCGCAGGGAGCTCCTACGAGCAGTACTTC. Translated, it reads CASSTAGSSYEQYF. The CDR3, completed at both ends by the reference TRBV5-5 and TRBJ2-7 genes, gives the full variable domain DAGVTQSPTHLIKTRGQQVTLRCSPISGHKSVSWYQQVLGQGPQFIFQYYEKEERGRGNFPDRFSARQFPNYSSELNVNALLLGDSALYLCASSTAGSSYEQYFGPGTRLTVT.